A single sample gave rise to the 18 T cell receptor beta chains below, sequenced in a study of T cells in Graves' hyperthyroidism and ophthalmopathy (dated 2019 in TCRdb). Receptors were amplified or captured by multiplex PCR. Sequencing was performed on an Illumina HiSeq 2000. TCR beta CDR3 regions were amplified from RNA transcripts. A first-round RT-PCR of the TCR CDR3 used the HTBI primer set with the Qiagen OneStep RT-PCR kit. In TCRdb, the public reads were trimmed at Q25 with fastp and aligned with MiXCR, with productive beta chains retained. Identical CDR3 protein sequences are pooled into one entry, listed with their most common genes and DNA. The sample table shows about 530,000 distinct CDR3 sequences, and 15% to 20% are seen once. The ten biggest clones cover roughly 15% of the sample. The sequenced sample was blood. These receptors all come from a woman aged 18-29 years with Graves' ophthalmopathy.

This clonotype was picked up a small number of times. The chain joins TRBV28 to TRBJ1-2; TRBD1 agrees at 9 bases. The junction had 6 bases not matched to a gene; V was cut back by 7 bases and J by 0 bases. Germline V lookup: CDR1 MDHEN, CDR2 SYDVKM. The CDR3 length is 15 residues. CDR3 nucleotide sequence: TGTGCCAGCAAACCGGGACAGGGAGCTAACTATGGCTACACCTTC. As protein: CASKPGQGANYGYTF.

This chain links TRBV30 with TRBJ1-1; D is ambiguous. Trimming stripped 0 bases from V and 0 bases from J, with 11 bases between. Per germline, CDR1 GTSNPN and CDR2 SVGIG (reference sequence). The CDR3 consists of 15 residues. The chain's CDR3 is CAWSVLTDMNTEAFF. CDR3 nucleotides: TGTGCCTGGAGTGTTTTAACAGACATGAACACTGAAGCTTTCTTT.

In its sample, this clonotype was seen many times. The rearrangement uses TRBV6-1 and TRBJ2-5, with D perhaps TRBD1 or TRBD2 (5 bases each). The CDR3 loop spans 14 amino acids. V was trimmed by 7 bases and J by 1 base, leaving 13 bases between them. Germline V gene data show CDR1 as MNHNS and CDR2 as SASEGT. The CDR3 protein is CASNRDATQETQYF. The CDR3 DNA sequence: TGTGCCAGCAACCGGGACGCTACCCAAGAGACCCAGTACTTC.

This clonotype came up a few times. J is TRBJ2-2 and V is TRBV11-3; 7 nucleotides match TRBD2. The length of the CDR3 is 15 residues. Looked up from germline, CDR1 is SGHNT and CDR2 is YENEEA. With V trimmed by 4 bases and J by 4 bases, 6 bases remained unmatched. The CDR3 coding sequence is TGTGCCAGCAGCTCGGACTCGGGGGGCACCGGGGAGCTGTTTTTT. It translates to CASSSDSGGTGELFF.

The chain recombines TRBV19 with TRBJ2-3; 7 nucleotides agree with TRBD2. The V segment lost 5 bases and the J segment 0 bases; nucleotides outside the gene matches: 5. The length of the CDR3 is 15 residues. CDR1 and CDR2 from the germline V gene are LNHDA and SQIVND (reference sequence). CDR3 sequence: CASSVGLISTDTQYF. DNA for the CDR3: TGTGCCAGTAGTGTGGGACTAATTAGCACAGATACGCAGTATTTT.

The chain is built from TRBV5-1 and TRBJ2-7, with D possibly TRBD1 on 6 matching bases. Trimming removed 4 bases at V and 3 bases at J, with 14 bases between. The CDR3 extends over 14 amino acids. Germline CDR1 SGHRS, CDR2 YFSETQ. CDR3 bases: TGCGCCAGCAGCCGGGCAGGGGTGAACTACGAGCAGTACTTC. Its protein is CASSRAGVNYEQYF.

Many counts were recorded for this clonotype. The chain joins TRBV2 to TRBJ2-7; tentatively, D is TRBD1 (5 bases). V was trimmed by 3 bases and J by 5 bases, leaving 14 bases between them. CDR3 length equals 14 residues. Per the germline V gene, CDR1 is SNHLY and CDR2 is FYNNEI. This CDR3 is CASSDWLGRDEQYF. The CDR3 DNA sequence: TGTGCCAGCAGTGATTGGCTGGGGCGAGACGAGCAGTACTTC.

This rearrangement joins TRBV7-2 to TRBJ2-2; D call uncertain. V lost 1 base, J lost 8 bases, and 11 bases lay in between. The germline V gene has CDR1 SGHTA and CDR2 FQGNSA. The CDR3 runs to 14 residues. Here the CDR3 reads CASSLEFGTGELFF. The CDR3 coding sequence is TGTGCCAGCAGCTTAGAATTCGGTACTGGGGAGCTGTTTTTT.

This clonotype was observed at least ten times. V is TRBV28 and J is TRBJ2-1, with D perhaps assigned TRBD1 or TRBD2 (5 bases each). The V and J ends lost 4 bases and 7 bases respectively, with 17 bases between them. The CDR3 has 15 residues. The germline V gene encodes CDR1 MDHEN and CDR2 SYDVKM. As DNA, the CDR3 is TGTGCCAGCAGTTCCCGCCCCGGGGCCTTTAATGAGCAGTTCTTC. Amino acid sequence: CASSSRPGAFNEQFF.

The gene calls are TRBV19 and TRBJ2-7; 9 bases fit TRBD1. CDR1 is LNHDA, CDR2 SQIVND, per germline (reference sequence). There are 15 residues in the CDR3. V lost 6 bases, J lost 7 bases, and 13 bases stayed unmatched. The CDR3 region is CASSPIGTGLEEQYF. The CDR3, as DNA: TGTGCCAGTAGCCCAATTGGGACAGGGTTAGAGGAGCAGTACTTC.

The chain carries TRBV20-1 and TRBJ1-5; unclear D gene. The CDR3 is 15 amino acids. Germline assignment: CDR1 DFQATT and CDR2 SNEGSKA (reference sequence). The V gene lost 0 bases and the J gene lost 7 bases, with 16 bases spanning the gap. CDR3 protein: CSARETGSPRQPQHF. CDR3 sequence (DNA): TGCAGTGCTAGAGAAACCGGGAGCCCCAGACAGCCCCAGCATTTT.

V and J are TRBV14 and TRBJ1-2; D is possibly TRBD1 (6 bases). This CDR3 region has 14 residues. The germline V gene encodes CDR1 SGHDN and CDR2 FVKESK. Trimming pared 0 bases from V and 7 bases from J, leaving 12 bases between. The CDR3 loop is CASSQDQGTGGYTF. In nucleotides, the CDR3 is TGTGCCAGCAGCCAAGATCAGGGGACGGGTGGCTACACCTTC. Using reference TRBV14 and TRBJ1-2 for the parts outside the CDR3, the full variable domain is EAGVTQFPSHSVIEKGQTVTLRCDPISGHDNLYWYRRVMGKEIKFLLHFVKESKQDESGMPNNRFLAERTGGTYSTLKVQPAELEDSGVYFCASSQDQGTGGYTFGSGTRLTVV.

This clonotype was counted many times. The V gene is TRBV5-1, the J gene TRBJ2-2; TRBD2 matches at 9 bases. CDR3 length equals 16 residues. V lost 4 bases to trimming and J lost 0 bases; unmatched junction nucleotides: 4. The germline CDR1 and CDR2 sequences are SGHRS and YFSETQ. CDR3 DNA: TGCGCCAGCAGCGATGGACTAGCGTCGAACACCGGGGAGCTGTTTTTT. It is translated as CASSDGLASNTGELFF.

This chain uses TRBV29-1 with TRBJ1-2, with 7 bases fitting TRBD1. Losses at the gene ends were 2 bases for V and 3 bases for J; bases not matched to a gene: 9. Germline CDR1 and CDR2: SQVTM and ANQGSEA. This CDR3 comprises 15 residues. The CDR3 sequence: CSVEYPTGLDYGYTF. The DNA of the CDR3 is TGCAGCGTTGAATACCCGACAGGGCTAGACTATGGCTACACCTTC.

This clonotype was counted at least ten times. The rearrangement links TRBV30 to TRBJ2-7; D is perhaps TRBD1 (6 bases). This CDR3 has 12 amino acids. The ends were cut back, 4 bases at V and 0 bases at J, with 7 bases in the middle. Germline CDR1 reads GTSNPN; CDR2 reads SVGIG (reference sequence). CDR3: CAWKTGSYEQYF. CDR3 in DNA: TGTGCCTGGAAGACAGGCTCCTACGAGCAGTACTTC.

The chain combines TRBV5-4 with TRBJ1-4; D uncertain. This CDR3 region has 14 residues. V was shortened by 0 bases and J by 5 bases, with 8 bases between the two germline ends. Germline CDR1 is SGHNT and CDR2 is YYREEE (reference sequence). The CDR3 protein is CASSLGRANEKLFF. In DNA form, the CDR3 reads TGTGCCAGCAGCTTGGGTAGGGCCAATGAAAAACTGTTTTTT.

About this clonotype itself: A read error is possible here, since a much larger clone lies one base away. The chain carries TRBV25-1 and TRBJ2-2, with D maybe TRBD2 (5 bases). This CDR3 comprises 14 residues. Per germline, CDR1 MGHDK and CDR2 SYGVNS. CDR3 coding DNA: TGTGCCAGCAGTGGTGAAAGGTCCACCGGGGAGCCGTTTTTT. The encoded protein is CASSGERSTGEPFF.

In this sample, this clonotype turned up many times. J is TRBJ1-1 and V is TRBV7-3; D gene ambiguous. The V and J ends lost 4 bases and 1 base respectively, with 13 bases between them. Germline values: CDR1 SGHTA, CDR2 FQGTGA. The CDR3 is made up of 15 amino acids. The CDR3 spells CASSSLFKQNTEAFF. The CDR3 DNA sequence: TGTGCCAGCAGCTCCCTATTTAAACAGAACACTGAAGCTTTCTTT.